One sample yielded the 19 T cell receptor beta chains listed below, sequenced in a study of cytomegalovirus exposure and HLA in healthy donors. Use of 60 Vbeta and 13 Jbeta primers characterized the PCR. Measured with immunoSEQ multiplex PCR; TCRdb has only the in-frame clones, and not every one. The sample is made up of approximately 180,000 clones, and the top ten hold approximately 6.5% of it. The sequenced sample was PBMCs. The source of these receptors is a man aged 25-45 years in good health and CMV-seronegative.

The V call is TRBV27, the J call TRBJ1-5; D remains unclear. Germline assignment: CDR1 MNHEY and CDR2 SMNVEV (reference sequence). This CDR3 is built from 14 residues. Trimming left V 2 bases short and J 6 bases short, with 11 bases between. The CDR3 loop is CASSLRPGSQPQHF. CDR3 DNA: TGTGCCAGCAGTTTAAGGCCGGGTTCTCAGCCCCAGCATTTT.

This chain's CDR3 is CASSLSLGAGANVLTF. The CDR3, as DNA: TGTGCCAGCAGCTTATCCTTGGGCGCTGGGGCCAACGTCCTGACTTTC. The J gene is TRBJ2-6, the V gene TRBV11-1; D call uncertain. CDR1 and CDR2 (germline): SGHAT, FQDESV (reference sequence). The CDR3 consists of 16 residues. V was pared by 2 bases and J by 2 bases, with 10 bases between.

V usage is TRBV7-8 and J usage is TRBJ1-5, with 9 bases lining up with TRBD1. Germline V gives CDR1 SGHVS, CDR2 FQNEAQ. J lost 0 bases, V lost 5 bases, and 5 bases had no gene match. The CDR3 is made up of 16 amino acids. The CDR3 loop is CASSPGQGISNQPQHF. The CDR3 nucleotides are TGTGCCAGCAGCCCTGGACAGGGGATTAGCAATCAGCCCCAGCATTTT.

This chain links TRBV5-3 with TRBJ1-4, with 8 bases fitting TRBD1. TRBV5-3 is treated as an ORF (open reading frame) with a function not yet certain. This CDR3 spans 16 amino acids. V lost 3 bases to trimming and J lost 7 bases; unmatched junction nucleotides: 11. In nucleotides, the CDR3 is TGTGCCAGAAGCTCCCCCCGGCAGGGGGCGGTTGAAAAACTGTTTTTT. It specifies CARSSPRQGAVEKLFF.

The V and J genes are TRBV4-1 and TRBJ2-2, with 9 bases aligning to TRBD2. V was pared by 3 bases and J by 3 bases, with 14 bases of the junction left unmatched. Looked up from germline, CDR1 is MGHRA and CDR2 is YSYEKL. This CDR3 is built from 19 residues. This chain's CDR3 is CASSHVGGSGRWYTGELFF. The CDR3, as DNA: TGCGCCAGCAGCCACGTTGGAGGTAGCGGGAGATGGTACACCGGGGAGCTGTTTTTT.

V usage is TRBV6-6 and J usage is TRBJ2-5, with a tentative D call TRBD2 (6 bases). The DNA end is more similar to TRBJ2-7, so the J call may be wrong. Looked up from germline, CDR1 is MNHNY and CDR2 is SVGAGI (reference sequence). The CDR3 is made up of 16 amino acids. This CDR3 is CASSYSYGGATYEQYF. The CDR3 bases are TGTGCCAGCAGTTACTCTTACGGGGGTGCAACCTACGAGCAGTACTTC.

The chain joins TRBV7-9 to TRBJ2-3; TRBD1 agrees at 8 bases. V gave up 5 bases and J gave up 7 bases; unmatched junction bases: 17. The length of the CDR3 is 17 residues. Germline CDR1 SEHNR, CDR2 FQNEAQ (reference sequence). CDR3 DNA: TGTGCCAGCAGCCAGGATGGACAGGGCCGTAGTACGAATACGCAGTATTTT. It yields the protein CASSQDGQGRSTNTQYF.

This chain connects TRBV19 to TRBJ2-7, with TRBD1 as a possible D gene (7 bases). The CDR3 spans 16 residues. The germline gives CDR1 LNHDA, CDR2 SQIVND (reference sequence). V lost 5 bases, J lost 0 bases, and 17 bases lay in between. The CDR3 spells CASSSLPRGVSYEQYF. For the CDR3, the DNA is TGTGCCAGTAGTTCCCTCCCCAGGGGGGTCTCCTACGAGCAGTACTTC.

The chain has TRBV4-2 and TRBJ2-7; 8 bases are a match to TRBD1. Per the germline V gene, CDR1 is LGHNA and CDR2 is YNFKEQ. This CDR3 region has 15 residues. The V segment lost 0 bases and the J segment 3 bases; nucleotides outside the gene matches: 4. This CDR3 is CASSQDGGTGYEQYF. CDR3 DNA sequence: TGTGCCAGCAGCCAAGATGGCGGGACAGGCTACGAGCAGTACTTC.

This chain connects TRBV27 to TRBJ2-3; D is possibly TRBD2 (5 bases). The V and J ends lost 0 bases and 6 bases respectively, with 10 bases between them. The CDR3 is 14 amino acids. Germline assignment: CDR1 MNHEY and CDR2 SMNVEV (reference sequence). CDR3 region: CASSLSISGDTQYF. The CDR3 DNA reads TGTGCCAGCAGTTTATCGATTTCGGGGGATACGCAGTATTTT.

The V and J genes are TRBV13 and TRBJ1-2, with D perhaps matching TRBD1 (6 bases). Germline lookup yields CDR1 PRHDT and CDR2 FYEKMQ (reference sequence). V was clipped by 0 bases and J by 0 bases, with 11 bases between them. The CDR3 covers 16 residues. CDR3 residues: CASSLGQGGTNYGYTF. The CDR3 DNA follows: TGTGCCAGCAGCTTAGGACAGGGTGGGACTAACTATGGCTACACCTTC.

The J gene is TRBJ2-1, the V gene TRBV5-6; 13 nucleotides agree with TRBD2. J lost 7 bases, V lost 4 bases, and 5 bases had no gene match. CDR1 SGHDT and CDR2 YYEEEE come from the germline V gene. The CDR3 sequence is 15 residues long. The CDR3 coding sequence is TGTGCCAGCAGCCCACTAGCGGGGGGGGAGAATGAGCAGTTCTTC. It yields the protein CASSPLAGGENEQFF.

This chain uses TRBV4-1 with TRBJ2-3; TRBD2 aligns across 8 bases. Germline-derived CDR1 and CDR2 are MGHRA and YSYEKL. This CDR3 is 16 amino acids long. V trimming: 6 bases; J trimming: 4 bases; junction bases outside the gene matches: 12. The CDR3 loop reads CASRLLVGGAPDTQYF. CDR3 nucleotides: TGCGCCAGCAGGCTCCTGGTCGGGGGGGCCCCAGATACGCAGTATTTT.

The rearrangement uses TRBV5-6 and TRBJ2-7; 10 positions match TRBD2. Trimming cost V 1 base and J 2 bases; bases outside gene matches: 9. CDR3 length equals 17 residues. Germline V gene lookup returns CDR1 SGHDT and CDR2 YYEEEE. The CDR3 region has the DNA TGTGCCAGCAGCTTGTGGGCTAGCGGGAGCTTAGCCTACGAGCAGTACTTC. Translated, it gives CASSLWASGSLAYEQYF.

The chain has TRBV7-8 and TRBJ2-3; 7 positions agree with TRBD1. V was pared by 2 bases and J by 0 bases, with 14 bases of the junction left unmatched. The V gene's germline CDR1 is SGHVS and CDR2 FQNEAQ. The length of the CDR3 is 19 residues. DNA for the CDR3: TGTGCCAGCAGCTTAATGAGGGGCGGTGGCAGGGGGAGCACAGATACGCAGTATTTT. Translating gives CASSLMRGGGRGSTDTQYF.

The chain carries TRBV6-1 and TRBJ2-7; 9 bases line up with TRBD1. The CDR3 has 13 residues. Trimming at V came to 5 bases and at J to 4 bases, leaving 3 bases not matched to a gene. CDR1 MNHNS and CDR2 SASEGT come from the germline V gene. The CDR3 spells CASSTGGLYEQYF. The CDR3 DNA reads TGTGCCAGCAGTACAGGGGGCCTTTACGAGCAGTACTTC.

The rearrangement joins TRBV6-5 to TRBJ2-1, with 7 nucleotides matching TRBD2. Unmatched junction bases numbered 6, after V lost 2 bases and J lost 2 bases. Germline CDR1 MNHEY, CDR2 SVGAGI. The CDR3 is made up of 16 amino acids. CDR3: CASSYRTRATYNEQFF. The CDR3 DNA sequence: TGTGCCAGCAGTTACCGGACTAGGGCTACCTACAATGAGCAGTTCTTC.

Of note for this clone: Other DNA sequences in the sample encode the same CDR3. V is TRBV27 and J is TRBJ1-1; D remains ambiguous. This CDR3 comprises 13 residues. The germline V and J ends were trimmed by 0 bases and 1 base, with 3 bases remaining between them. Germline CDR1 and CDR2: MNHEY and SMNVEV (reference sequence). This CDR3 reads CASSLSRNTEAFF. CDR3 nucleotides: TGTGCCAGCAGTTTATCGAGGAACACTGAAGCTTTCTTT.

The CDR3 DNA reads TGTGCCAGTGGAGCGACTAGCGGGAAGGGGCCCCAGTACTTC. Its protein is CASGATSGKGPQYF. V is TRBV19 and J is TRBJ2-5; 11 nucleotides agree with TRBD2. The germline CDR1 and CDR2 sequences are LNHDA and SQIVND (reference sequence). This CDR3 is 14 amino acids long. The J segment lost 9 bases and the V segment lost 8 bases, leaving 11 bases of the junction unmatched.